The 14 T cell receptor delta chains below come from one sample, sequenced in a study of Vδ1+ human thymocytes. These receptors are not linked to any known antigen. Sequences come from RNA converted to cDNA by reverse transcription. The CDR3 regions were amplified by multiplex PCR from V-gene primers to a constant-region primer. TCRdb re-analyzed the multiplex PCR reads via CATT. Altogether about 50,000 delta-chain clones are present, more than 13% being singletons, with the ten largest covering approximately 0.4%. Study results and caveats: Thymic TRG and TRD repertoires appeared highly polyclonal, with Gaussian CDR3 length distributions.

The source material was Vdelta1+ gamma-delta thymocytes from the thymus. The subset was: FACS-sorted CD3+ TCRalphabeta- TCRVdelta1+ TCRVdelta2- thymocytes. These receptors all come from a girl under two years old who had congenital heart surgery.

This clone was detected a few times. The germline gene is not matched at one end of the junction; a read error may be the cause. The chain combines TRDV1 with TRDJ1, with a tentative D call TRDD3 (6 bases). Germline lookup yields CDR1 TSWWSYY and CDR2 QGS. CDR3 length: 19 amino acids. CDR3 loop: CALGELTTSRGSNTDKLIF. The CDR3 coding sequence is TGTGCTCTTGGGGAACTAACTACTAGCCGGGGATCGAACACCGATAAACTCATCTTC.

The chain carries TRDV1 and TRDJ1; D assignment may be TRDD2 or TRDD3 (5 bases each). Germline assignment: CDR1 TSWWSYY and CDR2 QGS. Trimming took off 2 bases at V and 0 bases at J, with 22 bases between the two ends. The CDR3 sequence is 19 residues long. The chain's CDR3 is CALGEDSLLEVTYTDKLIF. DNA of the CDR3: TGTGCTCTTGGGGAAGACTCCCTACTGGAGGTTACGTACACCGATAAACTCATCTTT.

This clone was picked up a small number of times. The rearrangement links TRDV1 to TRDJ1, with TRDD3 matching over 12 bases. The CDR3 consists of 23 residues. Germline values: CDR1 TSWWSYY, CDR2 QGS. The trim removed 1 base at V and 1 base at J, leaving 22 bases unmatched. The CDR3 loop is CALGERPLLHWGIPSPPTDKLIF. The CDR3 DNA sequence: TGTGCTCTTGGGGAACGCCCCCTCTTACACTGGGGGATACCCAGTCCACCCACCGATAAACTCATCTTT.

The chain carries TRDV1 and TRDJ1, with 10 bases aligning to TRDD3. Trimming at V came to 3 bases and at J to 0 bases, leaving 13 bases not matched to a gene. This CDR3 is built from 19 residues. Looked up from germline, CDR1 is TSWWSYY and CDR2 is QGS. The CDR3 is CALGDLHVLGDSYTDKLIF. The CDR3 DNA is TGTGCTCTTGGGGACCTTCACGTACTGGGGGATTCGTACACCGATAAACTCATCTTT.

This clone was observed a few times. The chain recombines TRDV2 with TRDJ1, with TRDD3 identical over 11 bases. V was clipped by 0 bases and J by 0 bases; unmatched bases: 26. Germline V gives CDR1 GEAIGNYY, CDR2 EKD. There are 24 residues in the CDR3. CDR3 region: CACDTEVFVLGDRGSGGYTDKLIF. DNA for the CDR3: TGTGCCTGTGACACCGAGGTGTTTGTACTGGGGGATAGAGGTAGCGGCGGGTACACCGATAAACTCATCTTT.

The V call is TRDV1, the J call TRDJ1; D is uncertain. The CDR3 totals 17 residues. V dropped 4 bases and J dropped 4 bases, with 22 bases sitting between them. From germline, CDR1 is TSWWSYY and CDR2 QGS. Here the CDR3 reads CALGGPGPDLTLDKLIF. CDR3 in DNA: TGTGCTCTTGGGGGCCCAGGGCCCGACTTAACTCTCGATAAACTCATCTTT.

This clone was picked up a small number of times. V is TRDV1 and J is TRDJ1; 10 positions match TRDD3. With 2 bases clipped from V and 7 bases from J, the junction kept 28 bases outside the gene matches. CDR1 is TSWWSYY and CDR2 is QGS in the germline V gene. CDR3 length equals 22 residues. This CDR3 reads CALGETGIITGGLTSQSGKLIF. The CDR3 nucleotides read TGTGCTCTTGGGGAAACGGGTATTATTACTGGGGGATTGACCTCTCAATCGGGTAAACTCATCTTT.

This clone was detected a few times. The rearrangement uses TRDV1 and TRDJ1; 10 nucleotides match TRDD3. The CDR3 runs 23 residues. With 3 bases clipped from V and 0 bases from J, the junction kept 25 bases outside the gene matches. The germline V gene encodes CDR1 TSWWSYY and CDR2 QGS. For the CDR3, the DNA is TGTGCTCTTGGGGACCCACTACGGGGGATACGCAAGGGCAGGGGCCCCTACACCGATAAACTCATCTTT. Its translation is CALGDPLRGIRKGRGPYTDKLIF.

This rearrangement joins TRDV1 to TRDJ1; D unresolved. With 0 bases removed from V and 2 bases from J, the gap between germline ends came to 10 bases. Germline V gene data show CDR1 as TSWWSYY and CDR2 as QGS. The CDR3 covers 15 residues. The CDR3 nucleotides read TGTGCTCTTGGGGAACTCCCCCCGGATACCGATAAACTCATCTTT. Amino acid sequence: CALGELPPDTDKLIF.

This clone was counted a few times. The V gene is TRDV1, the J gene TRDJ1; 9 bases agree with TRDD3. From germline, CDR1 is TSWWSYY and CDR2 QGS. The CDR3 totals 17 residues. Trimming at V came to 5 bases and at J to 1 base, leaving 11 bases not matched to a gene. CDR3 amino acids: CALGLNTGGPPTDKLIF. The CDR3, as DNA: TGTGCTCTTGGGCTAAATACTGGGGGACCCCCCACCGATAAACTCATCTTT.

This chain uses TRDV1 with TRDJ1, with D possibly called TRDD2 or TRDD3 (6 bases each). The CDR3 runs 20 residues. The V gene's germline CDR1 is TSWWSYY and CDR2 QGS. Between the trimmed V and J ends, which lost 4 bases and 4 bases, there was a span of 31 bases. The CDR3 DNA reads TGTGCTCTTGGGGGGGCTCCCTTCCGAAGAGAGTACTGGGCCTTCGATAAACTCATCTTT. It specifies CALGGAPFRREYWAFDKLIF.

The chain combines TRDV1 with TRDJ1, with 8 bases fitting TRDD3. The CDR3 covers 19 residues. The V segment lost 5 bases and the J segment 1 base; nucleotides outside the gene matches: 18. Germline V gene sequence: CDR1 TSWWSYY, CDR2 QGS. In nucleotides, the CDR3 is TGTGCTCTTGGGACCCCGCCCCTTGGTGGGGGATCGCCCACCGATAAACTCATCTTT. The encoded protein is CALGTPPLGGGSPTDKLIF.

This clone has only a few counts. The rearrangement joins TRDV1 to TRDJ1; D remains unclear. Trimming pared 4 bases from V and 0 bases from J, leaving 30 bases between. From germline, CDR1 is TSWWSYY and CDR2 QGS. The CDR3 sequence is 21 residues long. The CDR3 here is CALGAHFQRFHHDRYTDKLIF. In DNA form, the CDR3 reads TGTGCTCTTGGGGCGCATTTCCAGAGGTTCCATCACGATCGATACACCGATAAACTCATCTTT.

The rearrangement joins TRDV1 to TRDJ1; no reliable D call. The CDR3 spans 16 residues. The germline gives CDR1 TSWWSYY, CDR2 QGS. Deletions cut 5 bases from V and 0 bases from J, with 16 bases between. CDR3 coding DNA: TGTGCTCTTGGGAACTTTTTCCAATATAACACCGATAAACTCATCTTT. Encoded protein: CALGNFFQYNTDKLIF.